The 27 T cell receptor beta chains below were found in one sample sequenced in a study of T cells in Graves' hyperthyroidism and ophthalmopathy. RNA transcripts yielded amplified TCR beta CDR3 regions. Initially, a first-round RT-PCR of the TCR CDR3 employed the HTBI primer set. Using its own MiXCR run on the multiplex PCR reads, TCRdb lists one record per CDR3 protein. The repertoire holds some 620,000 distinct CDR3 sequences, with around 15% as singletons. The source material was blood. These receptors were taken from a woman aged 30 to 39 with Graves' hyperthyroidism.

This clonotype has more than one count but fewer than ten. This may come from a read error, since a much larger clone is one base off. This chain connects TRBV20-1 to TRBJ2-1, with TRBD2 identical over 9 bases. This CDR3 has 13 amino acids. V dropped 7 bases and J dropped 8; count of bases not matched to a gene: 9. Germline assignment: CDR1 DFQATT and CDR2 SNEGSKA (reference sequence). Written as DNA, the CDR3 is TGCAGTGGTAGGGGGACTAGCAGGGATGAGCAGTTCTTC. This gives the protein CSGRGTSRDEQFF.

There are a few counts of this clonotype. The genes are TRBV7-6 and TRBJ2-3; possible D gene TRBD1, 6 bases. CDR3 length equals 15 residues. Trimming stripped 5 bases from V and 5 bases from J, with 17 bases between. Germline V gene lookup returns CDR1 SGHVS and CDR2 FNYEAQ. CDR3 residues: CASSLGTHRGDTQYF. The CDR3 DNA follows: TGTGCCAGCAGCCTTGGGACACACCGGGGAGATACGCAGTATTTT. Full variable domain (missing parts from reference TRBV7-6 and TRBJ2-3): GAGVSQSPRYKVTKRGQDVALRCDPISGHVSLYWYRQALGQGPEFLTYFNYEAQQDKSGLPNDRFSAERPEGSISTLTIQRTEQRDSAMYRCASSLGTHRGDTQYFGPGTRLTVL.

Ten or more counts support this clonotype. The J gene is TRBJ2-7, the V gene TRBV2, with D maybe TRBD2 (5 bases). The V and J ends lost 4 bases and 3 bases respectively, with 10 bases between them. Germline values: CDR1 SNHLY, CDR2 FYNNEI. The CDR3 has 13 residues. Here the CDR3 reads CASSGVGSYEQYF. For the CDR3, the DNA is TGTGCCAGCAGTGGCGTAGGGAGCTACGAGCAGTACTTC.

This clonotype was counted ten times or more. The rearrangement joins TRBV11-2 to TRBJ2-2, with a weak D call TRBD2 (5 bases). The ends were cut back, 3 bases at V and 3 bases at J, with 11 bases in the middle. This CDR3 has 15 amino acids. In germline, CDR1 is SGHAT, CDR2 FQNNGV. The CDR3 here is CASSLGSVDTGELFF. As DNA, the CDR3 is TGTGCCAGCAGCTTGGGTAGCGTGGACACCGGGGAGCTGTTTTTT.

This clonotype was counted at least ten times. This chain links TRBV28 with TRBJ1-5, with 8 bases fitting TRBD1. The V gene's germline CDR1 is MDHEN and CDR2 SYDVKM. Trimming at V came to 4 bases and at J to 6 bases, leaving 5 bases not matched to a gene. The CDR3 spans 14 residues. The CDR3 region is CASSSSTGVQPQHF. The DNA for the CDR3 is TGTGCCAGCAGTTCGTCGACAGGGGTTCAGCCCCAGCATTTT.

This clonotype occurred a few times. The chain combines TRBV28 with TRBJ2-1, with 8 positions matching TRBD1. J lost 8 bases, V lost 7 bases, and 7 bases had no gene match. The V gene's germline CDR1 is MDHEN and CDR2 SYDVKM. The CDR3 spans 13 residues. The DNA of the CDR3 is TGTGCCAGCATCTCAGGGGGCTGGGATGAGCAGTTCTTC. Translation gives CASISGGWDEQFF.

The chain carries TRBV2 and TRBJ1-6; no clear D gene. CDR1 is SNHLY, CDR2 FYNNEI, per germline. The CDR3 spans 12 residues. The V gene lost 6 bases and the J gene lost 9 bases, with 9 bases spanning the gap. The CDR3 sequence is CASRGPFSPLHF. The CDR3 DNA reads TGTGCCAGCAGAGGCCCGTTTTCACCCCTCCACTTT.

This clonotype has at least ten counts. The chain employs TRBV28 and TRBJ2-2; 9 bases map to TRBD2. Germline CDR1 MDHEN, CDR2 SYDVKM. The CDR3 length is 17 residues. The trim removed 5 bases at V and 5 bases at J, leaving 12 bases unmatched. CDR3 amino acids: CASSPAGIAGATGELFF. The CDR3 DNA follows: TGTGCCAGCAGTCCCGCGGGTATAGCGGGAGCTACCGGGGAGCTGTTTTTT.

The V gene is TRBV7-2, the J gene TRBJ2-3; D is unclear. CDR1 is SGHTA and CDR2 is FQGNSA in the germline V gene. The CDR3 spans 13 residues. V shed 5 bases and J shed 6 bases, with 12 bases lying between them. The DNA of the CDR3 is TGTGCCAGCAGCCCCCAGGAATGGGATACGCAGTATTTT. Protein product: CASSPQEWDTQYF. Full variable domain (outside the CDR3, taken from reference TRBV7-2 and TRBJ2-3): GAGVSQSPSNKVTEKGKDVELRCDPISGHTALYWYRQSLGQGLEFLIYFQGNSAPDKSGLPSDRFSAERTGGSVSTLTIQRTQQEDSAVYLCASSPQEWDTQYFGPGTRLTVL.

This clonotype was recorded at least ten times. This rearrangement joins TRBV5-1 to TRBJ1-5; no clear D gene. The CDR3 has 15 amino acids. The V end was cut by 1 base, the J end by 0 bases, with 8 bases between. Germline CDR1 is SGHRS and CDR2 is YFSETQ. The CDR3 sequence is CASSLLDDSNQPQHF. CDR3 nucleotides: TGCGCCAGCAGCTTGCTGGATGATAGCAATCAGCCCCAGCATTTT. Together with reference TRBV5-1 and TRBJ1-5, the CDR3 gives the full variable domain: KAGVTQTPRYLIKTRGQQVTLSCSPISGHRSVSWYQQTPGQGLQFLFEYFSETQRNKGNFPGRFSGRQFSNSRSEMNVSTLELGDSALYLCASSLLDDSNQPQHFGDGTRLSIL.

The CDR3 reads CASSPSRLAGGGEQYF. CDR3 in DNA: TGTGCCAGCAGTCCTTCACGACTAGCGGGAGGGGGGGAGCAGTACTTC. The chain recombines TRBV12-3 or TRBV12-4 with TRBJ2-7, with 14 positions matching TRBD2. The CDR3 contains 16 residues. The V segment lost 5 bases and the J segment 7 bases; nucleotides outside the gene matches: 10.

In this sample, this clonotype turned up many times. J is TRBJ2-7 and V is TRBV7-2; tentative D call: TRBD1 (6 bases). Trimming shortened V by 3 bases and J by 4 bases, and 13 bases separated the two germline ends. Germline V gives CDR1 SGHTA, CDR2 FQGNSA. The CDR3 extends over 14 amino acids. The CDR3 bases are TGTGCCAGCAGCTTCTTCCAGGGGCATTACGAGCAGTACTTC. Its protein is CASSFFQGHYEQYF.

This clonotype has a handful of counts. The chain links TRBV4-1 to TRBJ1-1; D possibly corresponds to TRBD1 (5 bases). Trimming left V 0 bases short and J 7 bases short, with 12 bases between. The CDR3 totals 14 residues. The germline V gene has CDR1 MGHRA and CDR2 YSYEKL. In nucleotides, the CDR3 is TGCGCCAGCAGCCAAGATAGTCTGGGGGGTGAAGCTTTCTTT. It is translated as CASSQDSLGGEAFF.

The rearrangement uses TRBV5-5 and TRBJ1-1; D unclear. The CDR3 totals 14 residues. The germline V gene has CDR1 SGHKS and CDR2 YYEKEE (reference sequence). Trimming removed 0 bases at V and 1 base at J, with 7 bases between. CDR3 region: CASSLDFPNTEAFF. The CDR3 region has the DNA TGTGCCAGCAGCTTGGACTTCCCGAACACTGAAGCTTTCTTT. The whole variable domain, filled in from reference TRBV5-5 and TRBJ1-1, reads DAGVTQSPTHLIKTRGQQVTLRCSPISGHKSVSWYQQVLGQGPQFIFQYYEKEERGRGNFPDRFSARQFPNYSSELNVNALLLGDSALYLCASSLDFPNTEAFFGQGTRLTVV.

The chain recombines TRBV6-2 or TRBV6-3 with TRBJ2-7; 10 bases line up with TRBD1. Germline CDR1 and CDR2: MNHEY and SVGEGT. This CDR3 region has 14 residues. The J segment lost 3 bases and the V segment lost 6 bases, leaving 5 bases of the junction unmatched. The chain's CDR3 is CASRRDRGHYEQYF. CDR3 in DNA: TGTGCCAGCAGGCGCGACAGGGGGCACTACGAGCAGTACTTC.

This clonotype was seen at least ten times. The chain is built from TRBV2 and TRBJ2-3; TRBD2 aligns across 7 bases. This CDR3 region has 15 residues. With V trimmed by 8 bases and J by 4 bases, 12 bases remained unmatched. Germline V gene lookup returns CDR1 SNHLY and CDR2 FYNNEI. In DNA, the CDR3 is TGTGCCAGCTCCGGAAAGCGGGCGGGGGCAGATACGCAGTATTTT. Its protein is CASSGKRAGADTQYF.

This clonotype came up many times. The chain carries TRBV30 and TRBJ1-5, with D maybe TRBD1 (6 bases). Between the trimmed V and J ends, which lost 0 bases and 4 bases, there was a span of 7 bases. The CDR3 is 13 residues long. CDR1 and CDR2 from the germline V gene are GTSNPN and SVGIG (reference sequence). The DNA for the CDR3 is TGTGCCTGGAGTGTAAGGGGGAATCAGCCCCAGCATTTT. This translates into CAWSVRGNQPQHF. The full variable domain, completed using reference TRBV30 and TRBJ1-5, is SQTIHQWPATLVQPVGSPLSLECTVEGTSNPNLYWYRQAAGRGLQLLFYSVGIGQISSEVPQNLSASRPQDRQFILSSKKLLLSDSGFYLCAWSVRGNQPQHFGDGTRLSIL.

There are a few counts of this clonotype. V and J are TRBV18 and TRBJ2-2; 12 nucleotides agree with TRBD2. The junction had 10 bases not matched to a gene; V was cut back by 1 base and J by 4 bases. The CDR3 spans 19 residues. Germline V lookup: CDR1 KGHSH, CDR2 LQKENI. The CDR3 bases are TGTGCCAGCTCACCACAGACTGTACTAGCGGGAGGCCGCACCGGGGAGCTGTTTTTT. Translated, it gives CASSPQTVLAGGRTGELFF. The full variable domain, in which reference TRBV18 and TRBJ2-2 provide the parts outside the CDR3, is NAGVMQNPRHLVRRRGQEARLRCSPMKGHSHVYWYRQLPEEGLKFMVYLQKENIIDESGMPKERFSAEFPKEGPSILRIQQVVRGDSAAYFCASSPQTVLAGGRTGELFFGEGSRLTVL.

This sequence joins TRBV5-1 and TRBJ1-1; D gene ambiguous. The CDR3 sequence is 16 residues long. Germline V lookup: CDR1 SGHRS, CDR2 YFSETQ. V lost 0 bases and J 4 bases, leaving 16 bases between the germline ends. The CDR3 is CASSLAVRVGITEAFF. The CDR3 DNA follows: TGCGCCAGCAGCTTGGCCGTGAGGGTGGGGATCACTGAAGCTTTCTTT.

This clonotype was seen only a few times. The J gene is TRBJ1-4, the V gene TRBV27; a weak D match, TRBD1 (5 bases). Looked up from germline, CDR1 is MNHEY and CDR2 is SMNVEV (reference sequence). Between the trimmed V and J ends, which lost 6 bases and 10 bases, there was a span of 18 bases. The CDR3 runs to 14 residues. The CDR3 is CASSPGPRTVKLFF. CDR3 bases: TGTGCCAGCAGCCCGGGACCCCGAACCGTAAAACTGTTTTTT.

This clonotype appeared many times. The rearrangement uses TRBV11-3 and TRBJ2-1, with 7 bases aligning to TRBD2. The V gene end was trimmed by 4 bases and the J gene end by 7 bases; junction bases not matched to a gene: 10. Germline CDR1 is SGHNT and CDR2 is YENEEA. There are 15 residues in the CDR3. Here the CDR3 DNA reads TGTGCCAGCAGCTCTAGCGGAGGACCCCCTAATGAGCAGTTCTTC. This gives the protein CASSSSGGPPNEQFF.

The V gene is TRBV29-1, the J gene TRBJ2-3; 9 positions agree with TRBD2. V was pared by 3 bases and J by 3 bases, with 4 bases of the junction left unmatched. The germline gives CDR1 SQVTM, CDR2 ANQGSEA. There are 14 residues in the CDR3. The CDR3 DNA is TGCAGCGTTGAGAAGGCGGGAGGGACAGATACGCAGTATTTT. It is translated as CSVEKAGGTDTQYF.

This clonotype has at least ten counts. The chain combines TRBV20-1 with TRBJ1-1, with unresolved D. Trimming cost V 3 bases and J 12 bases, with 17 bases left between them. The germline V gene has CDR1 DFQATT and CDR2 SNEGSKA (reference sequence). This CDR3 is 12 amino acids long. The CDR3: CSARVFVGRTFF. CDR3 DNA sequence: TGCAGTGCTAGGGTCTTCGTCGGAAGGACTTTCTTT.

In this sample, this clonotype turned up many times. This rearrangement joins TRBV29-1 to TRBJ2-2; D gene ambiguous. The V and J ends lost 3 bases and 6 bases respectively, with 8 bases between them. Looked up from germline, CDR1 is SQVTM and CDR2 is ANQGSEA. The length of the CDR3 is 12 residues. CDR3 region: CSVEVASGELFF. In nucleotides, the CDR3 is TGCAGCGTTGAGGTGGCTTCCGGGGAGCTGTTTTTT.

This clonotype was seen at least ten times. The rearrangement uses TRBV20-1 and TRBJ1-2, with 10 bases that match TRBD1. This CDR3 is built from 16 residues. The germline V gene has CDR1 DFQATT and CDR2 SNEGSKA (reference sequence). V lost 2 bases, J lost 8 bases, and 14 bases stayed unmatched. This CDR3 reads CSARKRATGQGYGYTF. The DNA of the CDR3 is TGCAGTGCTAGAAAGCGCGCGACGGGACAGGGGTACGGCTACACCTTC.

The rearrangement links TRBV3-1 to TRBJ1-3; D gene unclear. The germline CDR1 and CDR2 sequences are LGHDT and YNNKEL (reference sequence). The V end was cut by 1 base, the J end by 6 bases, with 4 bases between. The CDR3 runs 12 residues. The CDR3 DNA reads as TGTGCCAGCAGCCAAGGGGCAAACACCATATATTTT. It is translated as CASSQGANTIYF.

The chain carries TRBV19 and TRBJ2-1, with D uncertain. V was cut by 0 bases and J by 0 bases, with 9 bases left in between. There are 16 residues in the CDR3. Germline CDR1 is LNHDA and CDR2 is SQIVND (reference sequence). Here the CDR3 reads CASSIDRANSYNEQFF. Here the CDR3 DNA reads TGTGCCAGTAGTATAGATCGTGCCAACTCCTACAATGAGCAGTTCTTC.